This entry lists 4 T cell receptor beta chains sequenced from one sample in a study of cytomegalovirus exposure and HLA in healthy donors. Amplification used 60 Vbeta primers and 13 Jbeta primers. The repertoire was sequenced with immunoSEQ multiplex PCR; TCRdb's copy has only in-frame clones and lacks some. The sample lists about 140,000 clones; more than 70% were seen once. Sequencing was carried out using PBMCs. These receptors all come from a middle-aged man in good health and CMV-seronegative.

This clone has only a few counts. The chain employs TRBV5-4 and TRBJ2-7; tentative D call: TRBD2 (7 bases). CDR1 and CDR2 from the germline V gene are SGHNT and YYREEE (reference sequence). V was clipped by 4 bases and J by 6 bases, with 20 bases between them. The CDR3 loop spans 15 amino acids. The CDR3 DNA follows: TGTGCCAGCAGCATGCCGGGGGGCTATGGAGCCGAGCAGTACTTC. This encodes CASSMPGGYGAEQYF.

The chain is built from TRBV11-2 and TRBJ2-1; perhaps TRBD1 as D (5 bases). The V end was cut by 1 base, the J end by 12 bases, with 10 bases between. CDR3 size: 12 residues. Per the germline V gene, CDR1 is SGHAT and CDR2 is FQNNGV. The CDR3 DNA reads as TGTGCCAGCAGCTTAGGACAGTCGGGGCAGTTCTTC. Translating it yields CASSLGQSGQFF.

The CDR3 spells CASSPYSGGHEQYF. DNA for the CDR3: TGTGCCAGCAGTCCATACTCAGGGGGCCACGAGCAGTACTTC. The chain employs TRBV28 and TRBJ2-7; 8 nucleotides match TRBD1. The CDR3 is 14 amino acids. Trimming at V came to 5 bases and at J to 5 bases, leaving 8 bases not matched to a gene. Germline CDR1 reads MDHEN; CDR2 reads SYDVKM.

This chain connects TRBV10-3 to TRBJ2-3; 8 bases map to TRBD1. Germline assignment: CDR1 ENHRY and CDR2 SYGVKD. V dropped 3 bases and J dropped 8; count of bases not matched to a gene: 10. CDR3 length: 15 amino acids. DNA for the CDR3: TGTGCCATCAGTGACTCCGGGACAGGTGGTGGTACGCAGTATTTT. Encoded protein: CAISDSGTGGGTQYF.